This TCR beta chain is from a study of blood T cell repertoires in COVID-19 (dated by TCRdb to about 2020). In the study overall: Collaborator samples came from the United States, Italy and Spain and covered acute and convalescent phases of COVID-19. HLA class I and class II types, where available, came from metadata supplied by the sample provider rather than from assay-based typing. The material from the prospective study consisted of cDNA or gDNA derived from T cells, B-cell-depleted T cells, or PBMCs. Deeply sampled blood TCRbeta repertoires from subjects exposed to, actively infected with, or recovered from COVID-19 were included in the dataset. A freely available public database, intended as a resource for researchers studying the immune response to SARS-CoV-2, is where the repertoires were released. The sample metadata nearly always contained a de-identified subject ID, COVID-19 status, age in years and sex. Samples came from the ongoing ImmuneRACE study (first 160 participants) plus 1,254 subjects from 6 global collaborators.

V drops 2 bases and J drops 0 bases, leaving 10 bases in between. The CDR3 covers 15 residues, taking in both the cysteine and the phenylalanine. The read is trimmed to its CDR3 DNA, 45 bases read in frame from base 1. CDR1 and CDR2 are drawn from the germline V gene: SGHRS, YFSETQ. TCRbeta CDR3 regions were amplified from genomic DNA using the immunoSEQ Assay, a bias-controlled multiplex PCR. In the authors' own workflow: Within the assay, amplification of reference gene primers was used to estimate how many nucleated cells each sample contained. To quantify the absolute abundance of each unique TCRbeta CDR3 rearrangement, sequence reads were collapsed and filtered. For each sample, productive Simpson clonality was calculated as the square root of Simpson's diversity index over productive rearrangements. In TCRdb, the immuneACCESS table is reduced to in-frame sequences with V and J assigned. These tables do not hold every clone; where another copy was compared, an unresolved V gene accounts for under half, and the others remain unexplained. The DNA was the basis for D and trimming; V, J and clone size are from that table. In all, the sample holds 330,000 or so clones, and about nine tenths of those were seen once. The ten biggest clones cover approximately 1% of the sample.

Enrolling through a virtual design, the prospective study's participants ranged in age from roughly 18 to 95 years and lived across about two dozen United States geographic areas. In the prospective study, participants were assigned to cohorts based on the clinical history participants reported in a screening survey and a study questionnaire. A participant counted as exposed if, within 2 weeks of entering the study, that participant had been in contact with someone who had a PCR-confirmed or clinician-diagnosed COVID-19 case. In the prospective study, whole blood, serum and a nasopharyngeal or oropharyngeal swab were collected from each participant by mobile phlebotomists. Participants in the prospective study had the option to provide additional blood draws and questionnaires over a roughly two-month period. Prospective study blood samples were shipped either frozen or at room temperature before DNA extraction.

What the research found in general, with its limitations: The quantity of clinical and demographic metadata differed by source and by participant and was supplied without curation.

Remarks on this clone: This clone's antigen is unknown. One base away there is no much larger clone; base qualities are not given.

The specimen was PBMCs or T cells enriched from blood (not recorded which). Rearrangement joined TRBV5-1 to TRBJ2-3; the D region possibly corresponds to TRBD2 (6 bases align). The receptor's source is a woman in her thirties who had been exposed to COVID-19. CDR3 reads: CASSFGGVSTDTQYF. The DNA sequence is TGCGCCAGCAGCTTCGGCGGGGTTAGCACAGATACGCAGTATTTT.